The T cell receptor beta chain described here comes from a study of blood T cells in healthy people across ages. Study-level findings and limits: Compared with aged donors, long-lived donors showed fewer expanded clones, suggesting selection.

Germline CDR1 SQVTM, CDR2 ANQGSEA. This CDR3 has 11 residues. A second about 7 to 11 cycle PCR used barcoded and J-beta primers. Each CDR3 protein is one row after TCRdb ran MiXCR on the 5' RACE reads. The repertoire consists of about a million distinct CDR3 sequences, with just over 50% occurring once and the leading ten covering about 21%. With respect to this clonotype: Its matching antigen is unknown.

Source material: blood. The origin of this receptor is a woman aged 55-69 years in good health. The chain carries TRBV29-1 and TRBJ2-5; possible D gene TRBD2, 5 bases. The CDR3 nucleotides read TGCGGCACGGGGTTGCAAGAGACCCAGTACTTC. Translation gives CGTGLQETQYF.